These 26 T cell receptor beta chains came from one sample sequenced in a study of patients and donors after allogeneic stem cell transplantation. TCRdb processed the RT-PCR reads anew with MiXCR; each CDR3 protein has one entry. Of some 40,000 distinct CDR3 sequences listed, about 31% were seen once; the top ten hold about 78%. The sequenced material came from blood, either unsorted or a sorted T cell fraction (not recorded which). The source is a human donor who was either an allogeneic HSCT recipient or a stem cell or donor lymphocyte infusion donor (not recorded which). It is not recorded whose cells these are; they may come from a transplant donor.

The rearrangement links TRBV27 to TRBJ1-5; D is unclear. Trimming cost V 3 bases and J 6 bases, with 9 bases left between them. Germline V gene data show CDR1 as MNHEY and CDR2 as SMNVEV (reference sequence). This CDR3 is 13 amino acids long. The CDR3 reads CASSFEGRQPQHF. The CDR3 nucleotides are TGTGCCAGCAGTTTTGAGGGCCGTCAGCCCCAGCATTTT.

The chain couples TRBV20-1 to TRBJ2-2; D is unresolved. V lost 0 bases and J 5 bases, leaving 10 bases between the germline ends. The CDR3 totals 14 residues. Germline CDR1 reads DFQATT; CDR2 reads SNEGSKA (reference sequence). The CDR3 protein is CSAREVVLTGELFF. Here the CDR3 DNA reads TGCAGTGCTAGAGAGGTGGTACTTACCGGGGAGCTGTTTTTT.

This chain links TRBV12-3 or TRBV12-4 with TRBJ2-4, with 7 nucleotides matching TRBD1. The CDR3 runs 13 residues. V shed 4 bases and J 5 bases; nucleotides not matched to a gene: 2. CDR3 sequence reads: CASSSQGENIQYF. CDR3 sequence (DNA): TGTGCCAGCAGTTCGCAGGGGGAAAACATTCAGTACTTC.

V gene TRBV28 combines with J gene TRBJ1-5, with D maybe TRBD1 (6 bases). V was shortened by 6 bases and J by 3 bases, with 12 bases between the two germline ends. The CDR3 contains 14 residues. Germline V gene data show CDR1 as MDHEN and CDR2 as SYDVKM. This chain's CDR3 is CASSPGHTNQPQHF. Written as DNA, the CDR3 is TGTGCCAGCAGCCCGGGACACACCAATCAGCCCCAGCATTTT.

This clonotype showed up just a few times. CDR3 DNA: TGCGCCAGTCGGATGGCCGAAAATCAGCCCCAGCATTTT. Amino acid sequence: CASRMAENQPQHF. The V and J genes are TRBV5-1 and TRBJ1-5, with D uncertain. V was cut by 8 bases and J by 4 bases, with 13 bases left in between. Germline CDR1 SGHRS, CDR2 YFSETQ. The CDR3 has 13 residues.

J is TRBJ2-3 and V is TRBV11-2, with no clear D. The CDR3 is 16 residues long. V lost 1 base, J lost 0 bases, and 11 bases lay in between. CDR1 and CDR2 (germline): SGHAT, FQNNGV. DNA of the CDR3: TGTGCCAGCAGCTTAGGCCCCGGGCTCAGCACAGATACGCAGTATTTT. This translates into CASSLGPGLSTDTQYF.

The chain couples TRBV24-1 to TRBJ2-7; TRBD2 agrees at 9 bases. Germline V gene lookup returns CDR1 KGHDR and CDR2 SFDVKD. V dropped 2 bases and J dropped 0; count of bases not matched to a gene: 7. This CDR3 has 17 residues. For the CDR3, the DNA is TGTGCCACCAGTGATTCCTCTAGCGGGGATAGCTCCTACGAGCAGTACTTC. This sequence encodes CATSDSSSGDSSYEQYF.

The chain is built from TRBV7-3 and TRBJ1-1; D gene uncertain. The ends were cut back, 5 bases at V and 4 bases at J, with 11 bases in the middle. Per the germline V gene, CDR1 is SGHTA and CDR2 is FQGTGA. The CDR3 consists of 13 residues. Written as DNA, the CDR3 is TGTGCCAGCAGCCCACCGGGTGCCACTGAAGCTTTCTTT. Its protein is CASSPPGATEAFF.

The chain uses TRBV20-1 and TRBJ2-1; 7 positions agree with TRBD2. Per the germline V gene, CDR1 is DFQATT and CDR2 is SNEGSKA (reference sequence). The ends lost 4 bases at V and 7 bases at J; junction bases unmatched: 7. The CDR3 contains 13 residues. CDR3 in amino acids: CSATRGVGNEQFF. In DNA, the CDR3 is TGCAGTGCTACCCGGGGGGTTGGTAATGAGCAGTTCTTC.

The genes are TRBV12-3 or TRBV12-4 and TRBJ1-3; no definite D call. Between the trimmed V and J ends, which lost 1 base and 8 bases, there was a span of 6 bases. There are 12 residues in the CDR3. The CDR3 region has the DNA TGTGCCAGCAGTTTAGGGGTGGACACCATATATTTT. Its translation: CASSLGVDTIYF.

The chain uses TRBV4-3 and TRBJ1-3; a possible D gene is TRBD1 (5 bases). V dropped 0 bases and J dropped 2 bases, with 17 bases sitting between them. This CDR3 spans 18 amino acids. Germline CDR1 reads LGHNA; CDR2 reads YSLEER. This CDR3 reads CASSQETGPTSTGNTIYF. CDR3 nucleotides: TGCGCCAGCAGCCAAGAAACAGGCCCTACATCTACTGGAAACACCATATATTTT.

This clonotype was found a few times. This chain connects TRBV5-1 to TRBJ2-7; no clear D. CDR1 is SGHRS and CDR2 is YFSETQ in the germline V gene. Trimming pared 1 base from V and 5 bases from J, leaving 10 bases between. The CDR3 runs to 13 residues. CDR3 sequence: CASSLRGLHEQYF. CDR3 nucleotide sequence: TGCGCCAGCAGCTTGAGAGGCCTGCACGAGCAGTACTTC.

J is TRBJ1-3 and V is TRBV28; D call uncertain. There are 15 residues in the CDR3. The V gene lost 8 bases and the J gene lost 0 bases, with 14 bases spanning the gap. Germline values: CDR1 MDHEN, CDR2 SYDVKM. DNA for the CDR3: TGTGCCAGCTCCCGACGACCGTCCTCTGGAAACACCATATATTTT. This sequence encodes CASSRRPSSGNTIYF.

This clonotype is classed as medium-sized. The chain employs TRBV27 and TRBJ1-1; weak D call: TRBD1 (6 bases). This CDR3 is 15 amino acids long. The V gene lost 1 base and the J gene lost 5 bases, with 14 bases spanning the gap. Germline CDR1 MNHEY, CDR2 SMNVEV (reference sequence). CDR3 loop: CASSLLGGWETEAFF. CDR3 in DNA: TGTGCCAGCAGTTTATTAGGGGGGTGGGAGACTGAAGCTTTCTTT.

As DNA, the CDR3 is TGCGCCAGCAGCCAAGTAGGCGCAGATACGCAGTATTTT. Translating it yields CASSQVGADTQYF. V gene TRBV4-3 combines with J gene TRBJ2-3; no reliable D call. Germline assignment: CDR1 LGHNA and CDR2 YSLEER. This CDR3 contains 13 residues. V lost 1 base to trimming and J lost 4 bases, with 6 bases between them.

The V gene is TRBV24-1, the J gene TRBJ1-1; 8 bases are a match to TRBD1. Trimming cost V 7 bases and J 1 base; bases outside gene matches: 13. Germline CDR1 and CDR2: KGHDR and SFDVKD. CDR3 length equals 17 residues. CDR3 DNA sequence: TGTGCCACCAGCGCGCCTCCCAGGGGGCATAGGAACACTGAAGCTTTCTTT. It is translated as CATSAPPRGHRNTEAFF.

The V and J genes are TRBV20-1 and TRBJ2-1; possibly TRBD2 for D (5 bases). The germline gives CDR1 DFQATT, CDR2 SNEGSKA (reference sequence). The CDR3 is made up of 11 amino acids. Trimming took 3 bases from V and 10 from J, leaving 10 bases between them. CDR3 DNA: TGCAGTGCTAGGACTATTGGGGAGCAGTTCTTC. It yields the protein CSARTIGEQFF.

This clonotype was observed a handful of times. The chain recombines TRBV7-8 with TRBJ1-1, with 8 bases that match TRBD1. Trimming took 3 bases from V and 1 from J; bases not matched to a gene: 4. The CDR3 loop spans 15 amino acids. Per germline, CDR1 SGHVS and CDR2 FQNEAQ. The CDR3 bases are TGTGCCAGCAGCTTCTTGACAGGGGAGAACACTGAAGCTTTCTTT. Its protein product is CASSFLTGENTEAFF.

There are a few counts of this clonotype. CDR3 sequence reads: CSATRTILSEQFF. The DNA for the CDR3 is TGCAGTGCTACCCGGACTATCCTATCCGAGCAGTTCTTC. The gene calls are TRBV20-1 and TRBJ2-1, with TRBD2 as a possible D gene (6 bases). The germline CDR1 and CDR2 sequences are DFQATT and SNEGSKA (reference sequence). Trimming removed 4 bases from V and 10 bases from J, with 17 bases in between. CDR3 size: 13 residues.

J is TRBJ1-2 and V is TRBV10-3; TRBD1 matches at 8 bases. This CDR3 is 16 amino acids long. Germline CDR1 is ENHRY and CDR2 is SYGVKD. Unmatched junction bases numbered 8, after V lost 3 bases and J lost 2 bases. CDR3 nucleotide sequence: TGTGCCATCAGTGAATTTCAGGGGGCCCCAAACTATGGCTACACCTTC. Its protein product is CAISEFQGAPNYGYTF.

The chain has TRBV18 and TRBJ1-3; D is ambiguous. The germline V and J ends were trimmed by 4 bases and 3 bases, with 16 bases remaining between them. Per germline, CDR1 KGHSH and CDR2 LQKENI. CDR3 length: 16 residues. DNA for the CDR3: TGTGCCAGCTCACAGACTCCCTTCCTCATTGGAAACACCATATATTTT. Protein sequence: CASSQTPFLIGNTIYF.

J is TRBJ1-1 and V is TRBV12-3 or TRBV12-4; the D is unclear. With 5 bases removed from V and 10 bases from J, the gap between germline ends came to 11 bases. The CDR3 consists of 11 residues. In DNA, the CDR3 is TGTGCCAGCAGTCAGACCCACCGAGCTTTCTTT. This translates into CASSQTHRAFF.

The rearrangement links TRBV11-2 to TRBJ2-3; 13 bases line up with TRBD2. Germline CDR1 is SGHAT and CDR2 is FQNNGV. After removal of 5 bases from V and 0 bases from J, the junction contained 8 bases not matched to a gene. The CDR3 runs 18 residues. DNA for the CDR3: TGTGCCAGCAGCAACAGACTAGCGGGAGGCCTTAGCACAGATACGCAGTATTTT. This translates into CASSNRLAGGLSTDTQYF.

The J gene is TRBJ2-1, the V gene TRBV5-1, with D perhaps TRBD1 (5 bases). Trimming removed 4 bases from V and 7 bases from J, with 9 bases in between. This CDR3 is built from 12 residues. Germline-derived CDR1 and CDR2 are SGHRS and YFSETQ. The CDR3 nucleotides are TGCGCCAGCAGCCGGACAAGAAATGAGCAGTTCTTC. It is translated as CASSRTRNEQFF. The full variable domain, completed using reference TRBV5-1 and TRBJ2-1, is KAGVTQTPRYLIKTRGQQVTLSCSPISGHRSVSWYQQTPGQGLQFLFEYFSETQRNKGNFPGRFSGRQFSNSRSEMNVSTLELGDSALYLCASSRTRNEQFFGPGTRLTVL.

The CDR3 sequence: CASSLATWEGLSGELFF. The CDR3 nucleotides read TGTGCCAGCAGCTTAGCGACGTGGGAAGGGTTATCCGGGGAGCTGTTTTTT. The chain is built from TRBV11-3 and TRBJ2-2; D unresolved. Germline CDR1 SGHNT, CDR2 YENEEA. The CDR3 contains 17 residues. V was cut by 1 base and J by 6 bases, with 18 bases left in between. The full variable domain, in which reference TRBV11-3 and TRBJ2-2 provide the parts outside the CDR3, is EAGVVQSPRYKIIEKKQPVAFWCNPISGHNTLYWYLQNLGQGPELLIRYENEEAVDDSQLPKDRFSAERLKGVDSTLKIQPAELGDSAVYLCASSLATWEGLSGELFFGEGSRLTVL.

This chain connects TRBV12-3 or TRBV12-4 to TRBJ2-4; D perhaps matches TRBD1 (6 bases). The germline V and J ends were trimmed by 4 bases and 0 bases, with 13 bases remaining between them. This CDR3 has 16 residues. For the CDR3, the DNA is TGTGCCAGCAGTTCACCGGGACATCTAGCCAAAAACATTCAGTACTTC. Protein sequence: CASSSPGHLAKNIQYF.